Below, one T cell receptor (beta chain) is given with its context. Its antigen remains unknown. The method was immunoSEQ multiplex PCR; TCRdb's version includes in-frame clones alone and lacks a portion of them. The repertoire holds about 7,200 clones, with around 90% as singletons. The data were taken from a study of hypomethylating agent response in myelodysplastic syndrome. Background on the study: The mean patient age was approximately 72 +/- 6.3 years, and diploid cytogenetics predominated. Study-level results: Shared GLIPH2 clusters possibly recognizing novel MDS antigens remain unconfirmed.

Deletions cut 5 bases from V and 10 bases from J, with 12 bases between. The CDR3 has 13 residues. Germline CDR1 reads LNHDA; CDR2 reads SQIVND (reference sequence). This clonotype was sampled from a human donor with myelodysplastic syndrome. The chain is built from TRBV19 and TRBJ1-6; possibly TRBD1 for D (5 bases). Sequences were derived from bone marrow, sampled before or after starting hypomethylating agent treatment for myelodysplastic syndrome (not recorded which). DNA of the CDR3: TGTGCCAGTAGTCTGGGACCCGGATCACCCCTCCACTTT. Its translation is CASSLGPGSPLHF.